There are a few counts of the clone carrying this TCR beta chain. The library targeted TCRbeta and was prepared with unique molecular identifiers. TCRdb re-called the PCR reads through MiXCR, storing one row per CDR3 protein. The sample holds hundreds of thousands of distinct CDR3 sequences; 16% are singletons and the top ten take under 1.2%. The germline V gene has CDR1 SGHRS and CDR2 YFSETQ. CDR3 length equals 15 residues. J was trimmed by 4 bases and V by 2 bases; bases with no gene match: 5. This sample was taken from a study of T-cell reconstitution after alpha-beta-depleted transplantation in children.

Source: PBMCs from the stem cell graft donor, taken from the stem cell graft. The chain is built from TRBV5-1 and TRBJ2-2; TRBD1 aligns across 7 bases. This receptor was obtained from a human donor who donated a stem cell graft to a child with acute myeloid leukemia. The chain's CDR3 is CASSFDRAITGELFF. The CDR3 coding sequence is TGCGCCAGCAGCTTTGACAGGGCAATCACCGGGGAGCTGTTTTTT.